This TCR beta chain originates from a study of OX40 agonist ivuxolimab in advanced cancers. V was trimmed by 2 bases and J by 4 bases, leaving 10 bases between them. Germline CDR1 is SGHDT and CDR2 is YYEEEE. The CDR3 extends over 13 amino acids. Clones were sequenced by immunoSEQ multiplex PCR, and TCRdb holds only the in-frame ones, with some missing. Of about 15,000 clones in the sample, around 65% were seen once. The chain joins TRBV5-6 to TRBJ2-7; the D gene is possibly TRBD1 (8 bases). The sample consisted of CD4+ or CD8+ T cells sorted from blood, taken in a trial of the OX40 agonist ivuxolimab. The TCR was taken from an adult with an advanced solid tumor such as melanoma, head and neck, liver or kidney cancer. CDR3 amino acids: CASSLQGGYEQYF. The CDR3 DNA is TGTGCCAGCAGCTTACAGGGGGGGTACGAGCAGTACTTC.